Included here is one T cell receptor beta chain sequence, with context. Its target is not known. The CDR3 consists of 16 residues. Germline values: CDR1 MGHRA, CDR2 YSYEKL. The data are from a study of blood T cells in healthy people across ages. Findings and limits, study-wide: More naive CD4+ cells and higher diversity were found in long-lived than in aged donors.

The use of a sample-barcoded 5' primer and a J-beta primer mix characterized a second PCR of about 6 to 11 cycles. Each cDNA molecule was tagged by a template-switch adaptor that had 12 random nucleotides. Each CDR3 protein is one row after TCRdb ran MiXCR on the 5' RACE reads. The sample shows 850,000 to 1,100,000 distinct CDR3 sequences, roughly two fifths of them seen only once. The J gene is TRBJ2-5, the V gene TRBV4-1, with TRBD1 as a possible D gene (5 bases). Matching the DNA end better, TRBJ2-1 makes the J call doubtful. This clonotype was sampled from a man younger than 35 in good health. The sequencing input was blood. CDR3 loop: CASSQERERGQETQFF. The DNA of the CDR3 is TGCGCCAGCAGCCAAGAAAGGGAAAGGGGCCAAGAGACCCAGTTCTTC.